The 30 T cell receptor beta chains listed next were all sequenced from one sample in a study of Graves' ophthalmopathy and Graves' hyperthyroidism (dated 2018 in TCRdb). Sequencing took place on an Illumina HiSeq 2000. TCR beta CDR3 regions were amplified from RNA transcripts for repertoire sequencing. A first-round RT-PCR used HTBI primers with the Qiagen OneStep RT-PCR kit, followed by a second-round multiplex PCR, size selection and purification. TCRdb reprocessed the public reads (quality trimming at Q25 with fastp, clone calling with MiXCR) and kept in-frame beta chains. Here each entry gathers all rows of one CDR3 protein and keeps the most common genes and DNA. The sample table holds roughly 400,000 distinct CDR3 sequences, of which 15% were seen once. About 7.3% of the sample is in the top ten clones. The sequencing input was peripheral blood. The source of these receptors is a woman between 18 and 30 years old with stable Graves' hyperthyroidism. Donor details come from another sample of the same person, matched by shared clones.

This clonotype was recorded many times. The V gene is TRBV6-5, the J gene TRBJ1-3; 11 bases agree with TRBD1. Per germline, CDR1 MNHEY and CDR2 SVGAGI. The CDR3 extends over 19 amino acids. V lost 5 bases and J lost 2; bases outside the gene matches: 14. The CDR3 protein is CASSQIRDRGNSAGNTIYF. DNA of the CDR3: TGTGCCAGCAGTCAGATAAGGGACAGGGGGAACTCGGCTGGAAACACCATATATTTT.

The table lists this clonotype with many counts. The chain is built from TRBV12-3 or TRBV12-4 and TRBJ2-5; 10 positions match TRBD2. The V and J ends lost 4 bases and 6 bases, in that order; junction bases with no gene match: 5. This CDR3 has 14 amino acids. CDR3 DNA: TGTGCCAGCAGTTCTAGCGGGGGCGGTCAGACCCAGTACTTC. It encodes CASSSSGGGQTQYF.

DNA of the CDR3: TGTGCCAGCAGCCGGACTAGCGAGAACCCCTACGAGCAGTACTTC. Protein: CASSRTSENPYEQYF. The rearrangement uses TRBV4-2 and TRBJ2-7; TRBD2 aligns across 9 bases. The CDR3 loop spans 15 amino acids. V was pared by 4 bases and J by 2 bases, with 6 bases of the junction left unmatched. The germline CDR1 and CDR2 sequences are LGHNA and YNFKEQ.

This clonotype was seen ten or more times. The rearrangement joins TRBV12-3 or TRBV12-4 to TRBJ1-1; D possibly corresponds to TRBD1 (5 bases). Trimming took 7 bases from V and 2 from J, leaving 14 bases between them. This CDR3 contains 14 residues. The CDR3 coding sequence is TGTGCCAGCACCCCGACGACAGTTAACACTGAAGCTTTCTTT. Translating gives CASTPTTVNTEAFF.

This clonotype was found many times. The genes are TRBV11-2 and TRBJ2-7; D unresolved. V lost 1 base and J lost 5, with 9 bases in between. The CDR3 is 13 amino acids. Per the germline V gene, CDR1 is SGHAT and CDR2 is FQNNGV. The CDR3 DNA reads TGTGCCAGCAGCTTAGTAGGGCAGAACGAGCAGTACTTC. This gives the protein CASSLVGQNEQYF.

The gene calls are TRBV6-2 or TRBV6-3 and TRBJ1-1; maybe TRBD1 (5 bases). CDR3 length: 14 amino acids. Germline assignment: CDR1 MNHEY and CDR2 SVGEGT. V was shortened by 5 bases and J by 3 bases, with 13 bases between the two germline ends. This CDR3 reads CASSTWEGYTEAFF. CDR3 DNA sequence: TGTGCCAGCAGTACCTGGGAGGGGTACACTGAAGCTTTCTTT.

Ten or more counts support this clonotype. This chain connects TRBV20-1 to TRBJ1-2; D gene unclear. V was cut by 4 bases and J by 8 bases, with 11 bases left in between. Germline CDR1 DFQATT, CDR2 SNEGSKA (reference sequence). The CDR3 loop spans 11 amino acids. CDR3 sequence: CSATYLGGYTF. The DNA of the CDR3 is TGCAGTGCTACATATCTCGGGGGCTACACCTTC.

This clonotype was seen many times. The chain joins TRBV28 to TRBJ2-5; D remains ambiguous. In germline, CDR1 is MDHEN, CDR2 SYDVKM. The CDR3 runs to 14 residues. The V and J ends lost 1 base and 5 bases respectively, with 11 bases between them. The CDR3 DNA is TGTGCCAGCAGTTTATCGTTGGTTCGGGAGACCCAGTACTTC. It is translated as CASSLSLVRETQYF.

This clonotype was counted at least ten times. CDR3 DNA sequence: TGTGCCAGCAAGGGCGGCTACGAGCAGTACTTC. It is translated as CASKGGYEQYF. The chain joins TRBV9 to TRBJ2-7; D is unresolved. Deletions cut 6 bases from V and 3 bases from J, with 7 bases between. The CDR3 runs 11 residues. Germline assignment: CDR1 SGDLS and CDR2 YYNGEE.

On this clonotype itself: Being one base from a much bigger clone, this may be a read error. The CDR3 sequence: CASSYGGVGNQPQHF. The CDR3 DNA follows: TGTGCCAGCAGTTACGGGGGGGTCGGCAATCAGCCCCAGCATTTT. The gene calls are TRBV6-5 and TRBJ1-5, with D possibly being TRBD1 (5 bases). CDR3 length: 15 amino acids. Between the trimmed V and J ends, which lost 2 bases and 2 bases, there was a span of 10 bases. In germline, CDR1 is MNHEY, CDR2 SVGAGI.

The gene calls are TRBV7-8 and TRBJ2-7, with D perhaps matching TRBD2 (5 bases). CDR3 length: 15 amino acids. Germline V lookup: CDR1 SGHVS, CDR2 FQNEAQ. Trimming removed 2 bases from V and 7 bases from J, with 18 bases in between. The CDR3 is CASSLMAGTSWEQYF. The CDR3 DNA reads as TGTGCCAGCAGCTTAATGGCGGGCACGTCGTGGGAGCAGTACTTC. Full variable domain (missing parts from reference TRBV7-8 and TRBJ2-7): GAGVSQSPRYKVAKRGQDVALRCDPISGHVSLFWYQQALGQGPEFLTYFQNEAQLDKSGLPSDRFFAERPEGSVSTLKIQRTQQEDSAVYLCASSLMAGTSWEQYFGPGTRLTVT.

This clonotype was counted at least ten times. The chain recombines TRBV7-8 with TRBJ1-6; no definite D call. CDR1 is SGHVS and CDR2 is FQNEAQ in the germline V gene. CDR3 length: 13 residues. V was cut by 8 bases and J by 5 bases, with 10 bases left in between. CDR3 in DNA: TGTGCCAGCCGTGCGAGGGATAATTCACCCCTCCACTTT. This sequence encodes CASRARDNSPLHF.

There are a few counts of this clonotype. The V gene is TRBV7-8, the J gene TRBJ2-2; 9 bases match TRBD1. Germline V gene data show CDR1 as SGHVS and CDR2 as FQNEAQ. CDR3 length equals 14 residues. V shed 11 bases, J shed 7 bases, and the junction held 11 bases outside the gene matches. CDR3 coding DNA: TGTGCCCTAGGACAGGGGCTTCCTAGCGGGGAGCTGTTTTTT. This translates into CALGQGLPSGELFF. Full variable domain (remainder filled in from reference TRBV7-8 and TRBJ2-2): GAGVSQSPRYKVAKRGQDVALRCDPISGHVSLFWYQQALGQGPEFLTYFQNEAQLDKSGLPSDRFFAERPEGSVSTLKIQRTQQEDSAVYLCALGQGLPSGELFFGEGSRLTVL.

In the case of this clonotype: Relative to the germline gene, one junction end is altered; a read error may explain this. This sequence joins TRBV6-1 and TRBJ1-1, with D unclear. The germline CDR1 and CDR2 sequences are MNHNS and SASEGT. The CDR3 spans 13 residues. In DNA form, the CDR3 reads TGTGCCAGCTGTGACACTTCCAACACTGAAGCTTTCTTT. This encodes CASCDTSNTEAFF.

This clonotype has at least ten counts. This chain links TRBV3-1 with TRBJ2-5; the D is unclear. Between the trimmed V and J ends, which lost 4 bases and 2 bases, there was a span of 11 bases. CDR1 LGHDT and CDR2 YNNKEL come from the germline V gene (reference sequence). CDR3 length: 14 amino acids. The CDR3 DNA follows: TGTGCCAGCAGCCTCGTCCGGGCACAAGAGACCCAGTACTTC. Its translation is CASSLVRAQETQYF.

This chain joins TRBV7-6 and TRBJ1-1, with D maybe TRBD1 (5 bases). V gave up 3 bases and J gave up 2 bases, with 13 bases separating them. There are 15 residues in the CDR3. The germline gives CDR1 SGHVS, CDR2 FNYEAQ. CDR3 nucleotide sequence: TGTGCCAGCAGCTTGTTCCAGGGAGATAACACTGAAGCTTTCTTT. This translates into CASSLFQGDNTEAFF.

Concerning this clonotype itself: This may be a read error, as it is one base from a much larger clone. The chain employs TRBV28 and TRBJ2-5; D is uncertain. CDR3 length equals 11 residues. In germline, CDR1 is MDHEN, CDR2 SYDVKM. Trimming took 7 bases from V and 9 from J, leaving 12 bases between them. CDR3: CASTHLESQYF. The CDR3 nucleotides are TGTGCCAGCACCCACCTGGAGTCCCAGTACTTC. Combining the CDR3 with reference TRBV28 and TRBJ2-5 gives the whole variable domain DVKVTQSSRYLVKRTGEKVFLECVQDMDHENMFWYRQDPGLGLRLIYFSYDVKMKEKGDIPEGYSVSREKKERFSLILESASTNQTSMYLCASTHLESQYFGPGTRLLVL.

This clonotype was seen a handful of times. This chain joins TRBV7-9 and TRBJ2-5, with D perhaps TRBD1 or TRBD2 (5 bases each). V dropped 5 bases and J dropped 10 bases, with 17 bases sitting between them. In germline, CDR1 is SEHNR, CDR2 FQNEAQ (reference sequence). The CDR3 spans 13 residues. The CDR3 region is CASSPGSKRGQYF. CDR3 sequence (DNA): TGTGCCAGCAGCCCCGGGTCCAAGAGGGGCCAGTACTTC.

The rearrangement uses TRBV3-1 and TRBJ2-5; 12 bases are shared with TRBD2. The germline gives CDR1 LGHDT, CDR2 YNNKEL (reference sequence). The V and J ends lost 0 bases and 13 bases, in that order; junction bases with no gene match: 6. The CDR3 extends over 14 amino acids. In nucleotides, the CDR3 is TGTGCCAGCAGCCAAGAACTAGCGGGGGGAGTCGTGTACTTC. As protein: CASSQELAGGVVYF.

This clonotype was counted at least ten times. In nucleotides, the CDR3 is TGTGCCACCAGCAACGGCATTTCCTACGAGCAGTACTTC. This encodes CATSNGISYEQYF. The genes are TRBV15 and TRBJ2-7; the D is unclear. Between the trimmed V and J ends, which lost 4 bases and 1 base, there was a span of 8 bases. Germline V gives CDR1 LNHNV, CDR2 YYDKDF (reference sequence). The length of the CDR3 is 13 residues.

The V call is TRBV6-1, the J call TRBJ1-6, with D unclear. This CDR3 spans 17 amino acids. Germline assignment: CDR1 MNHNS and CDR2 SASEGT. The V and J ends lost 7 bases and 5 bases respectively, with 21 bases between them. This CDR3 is CASTPTTGSFNNSPLHF. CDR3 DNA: TGTGCCAGCACCCCCACCACGGGCAGCTTCAATAATTCACCCCTCCACTTT.

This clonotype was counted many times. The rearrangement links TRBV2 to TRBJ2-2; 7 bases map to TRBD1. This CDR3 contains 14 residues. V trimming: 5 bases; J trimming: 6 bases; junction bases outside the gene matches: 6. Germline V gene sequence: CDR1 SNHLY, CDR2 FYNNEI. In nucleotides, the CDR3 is TGTGCCAGCAGTCCACAGGGGTTCGCCGGGGAGCTGTTTTTT. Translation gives CASSPQGFAGELFF.

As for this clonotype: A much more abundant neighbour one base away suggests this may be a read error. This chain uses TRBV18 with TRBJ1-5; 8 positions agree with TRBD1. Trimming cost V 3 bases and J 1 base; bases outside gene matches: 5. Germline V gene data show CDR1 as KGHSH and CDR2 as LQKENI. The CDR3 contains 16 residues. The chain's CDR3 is CASSPTGGTSNQPQHF. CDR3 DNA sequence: TGTGCCAGCTCACCCACAGGGGGGACAAGCAATCAGCCCCAGCATTTT.

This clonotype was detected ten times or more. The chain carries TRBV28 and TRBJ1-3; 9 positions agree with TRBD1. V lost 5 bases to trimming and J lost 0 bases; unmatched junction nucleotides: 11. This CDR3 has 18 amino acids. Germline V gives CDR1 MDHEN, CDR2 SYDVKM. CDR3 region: CASSVDRGSWNSGNTIYF. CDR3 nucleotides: TGTGCCAGCAGTGTAGACAGGGGGTCTTGGAACTCTGGAAACACCATATATTTT.

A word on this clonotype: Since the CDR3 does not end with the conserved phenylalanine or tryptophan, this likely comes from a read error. The CDR3 DNA is TGTGCCAGCAGACCTCCGGGACAGGGGGCGCGGGGGGAGCTGTTTTAT. Its translation is CASRPPGQGARGELFY. The chain has TRBV2 and TRBJ2-2; 12 bases align to TRBD1. Trimming took 6 bases from V and 8 from J; bases not matched to a gene: 10. CDR1 is SNHLY, CDR2 FYNNEI, per germline. This CDR3 spans 16 amino acids.

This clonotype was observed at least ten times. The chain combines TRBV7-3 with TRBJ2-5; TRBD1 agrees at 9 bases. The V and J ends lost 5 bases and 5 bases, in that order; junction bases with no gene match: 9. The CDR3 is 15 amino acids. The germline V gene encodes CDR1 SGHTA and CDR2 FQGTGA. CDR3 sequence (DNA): TGTGCCAGCAGCCTGGGACAGGGCACGCGGGAGACCCAGTACTTC. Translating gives CASSLGQGTRETQYF.

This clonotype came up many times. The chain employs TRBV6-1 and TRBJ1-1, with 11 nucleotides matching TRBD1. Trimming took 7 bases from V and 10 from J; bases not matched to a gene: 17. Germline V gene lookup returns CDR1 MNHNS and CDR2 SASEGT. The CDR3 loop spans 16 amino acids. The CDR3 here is CASTTPRDRGIGAAFF. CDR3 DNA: TGTGCCAGCACCACCCCCCGGGACAGGGGGATAGGAGCAGCTTTCTTT.

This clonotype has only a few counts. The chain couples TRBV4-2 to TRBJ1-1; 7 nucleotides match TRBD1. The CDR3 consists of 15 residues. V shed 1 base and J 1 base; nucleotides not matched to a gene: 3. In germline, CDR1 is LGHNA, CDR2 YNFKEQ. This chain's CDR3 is CASSQGQGENTEAFF. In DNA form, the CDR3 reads TGTGCCAGCAGCCAAGGACAGGGAGAGAACACTGAAGCTTTCTTT.

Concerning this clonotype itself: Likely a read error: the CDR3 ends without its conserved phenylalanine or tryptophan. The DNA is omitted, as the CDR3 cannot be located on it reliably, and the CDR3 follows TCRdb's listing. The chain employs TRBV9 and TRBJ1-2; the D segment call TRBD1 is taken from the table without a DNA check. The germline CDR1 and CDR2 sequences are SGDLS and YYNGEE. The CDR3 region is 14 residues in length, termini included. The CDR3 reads CASSVATGDYGYSV.

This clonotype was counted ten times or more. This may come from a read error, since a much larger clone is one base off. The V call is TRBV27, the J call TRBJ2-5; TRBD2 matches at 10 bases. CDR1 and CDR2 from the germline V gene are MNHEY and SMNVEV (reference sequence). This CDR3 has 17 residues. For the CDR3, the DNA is TGTGCCAGCAGTTTACTAAGCGGGGGGGACATGGGAGAGACCAAGTACTTC. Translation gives CASSLLSGGDMGETKYF.